The rows below give T cell receptor beta chains drawn from one sample of a study of blood T cell repertoires in COVID-19. Measured with immunoSEQ multiplex PCR; TCRdb has only the in-frame clones, and not every one. The table lists 150,000 to 250,000 clones, approximately 90% of them singletons. The sequencing input was PBMCs or T cells enriched from blood (not recorded which). The receptors come from a woman in her thirties who had recovered from COVID-19. Each CDR3 is given with its conserved first and last residue. Fields, in order: V gene, D gene, J gene, clone size, CDR3 DNA, CDR3 protein. D genes are given only for firm matches. Not all rows give a size; the values are once, few, many and, for expanded clones, a class.

TRBV7-2,TRBD1,TRBJ1-4,.,TGTGCCAGCAGCTTACGGCAGGGGGTAACTAATGAAAAACTGTTTTTT,CASSLRQGVTNEKLFF
TRBV29-1,.,TRBJ1-2,once,TGCAGCGTGCATGGGGGGAACTATGGCTACACCTTC,CSVHGGNYGYTF
TRBV15,TRBD1,TRBJ1-2,.,TGTGCCACCAGCAGGAAGGGTAGGCAGGGGGAGTATGGCTACACCTTC,CATSRKGRQGEYGYTF
TRBV4-1,TRBD2,TRBJ2-7,.,TGCGCCAGCAGCCATCTGCCGACTAGCGGGGGGATCTACGAGCAGTACTTC,CASSHLPTSGGIYEQYF
TRBV4-3,.,TRBJ2-2,once,TGCGCCAGCAGCCAACGACGAGGAGCCACCGGGGAGCTGTTTTTT,CASSQRRGATGELFF
TRBV30,TRBD1,TRBJ1-1,.,TGTGCCTGGAATCTTAACAGGGGAAAGACTGAAGCTTTCTTT,CAWNLNRGKTEAFF
TRBV4-3,TRBD2,TRBJ2-1,.,TGCGCCAGCAGCCAAGAAGCCCGGGAGGGGGATGAGCAGTTCTTC,CASSQEAREGDEQFF
TRBV4-1,.,TRBJ2-1,.,TGCGCCAGCAGCCAAGTGGGCAGGGGTCGATCGAGCTCCTACAATGAGCAGTTCTTC,CASSQVGRGRSSSYNEQFF
TRBV5-6,.,TRBJ1-2,.,TGTGCCAGCAGCTCCGTCGGGAACTATGGCTACACCTTC,CASSSVGNYGYTF
TRBV25-1,TRBD1,TRBJ1-1,.,TGTGCCAGCAGTTCACACTTAGGGACAGGGGGCAGGAACACTGAAGCTTTCTTT,CASSSHLGTGGRNTEAFF
TRBV7-8,TRBD2,TRBJ2-2,.,TGTGCCAGCAGACCCGGACTAGCACTGAACACCGGGGAGCTGTTTTTT,CASRPGLALNTGELFF
TRBV9,TRBD1,TRBJ1-5,.,TGTGCCAGCAGCCACAACAACAGGGGGAAGAAGAGCAATCAGCCCCAGCATTTT,CASSHNNRGKKSNQPQHF
TRBV29-1,.,TRBJ2-3,.,TGCAGCGTCCTGGGGTACACCGCGGGGACAGATACGCAGTATTTT,CSVLGYTAGTDTQYF
TRBV29-1,.,TRBJ2-1,.,TGCAGCGTTGGAGGGGGAAGCCGCTCCTACAATGAGCAGTTCTTC,CSVGGGSRSYNEQFF
TRBV4-3,.,TRBJ2-2,once,TGCGCCAGCAGCCAAGCCTTCTGGAGGGCCGCCGGGGAGCTGTTTTTT,CASSQAFWRAAGELFF
TRBV9,.,TRBJ1-4,.,TGTGCCAGCAGCGTAAATAACATTAATGAAAAACTGTTTTTT,CASSVNNINEKLFF